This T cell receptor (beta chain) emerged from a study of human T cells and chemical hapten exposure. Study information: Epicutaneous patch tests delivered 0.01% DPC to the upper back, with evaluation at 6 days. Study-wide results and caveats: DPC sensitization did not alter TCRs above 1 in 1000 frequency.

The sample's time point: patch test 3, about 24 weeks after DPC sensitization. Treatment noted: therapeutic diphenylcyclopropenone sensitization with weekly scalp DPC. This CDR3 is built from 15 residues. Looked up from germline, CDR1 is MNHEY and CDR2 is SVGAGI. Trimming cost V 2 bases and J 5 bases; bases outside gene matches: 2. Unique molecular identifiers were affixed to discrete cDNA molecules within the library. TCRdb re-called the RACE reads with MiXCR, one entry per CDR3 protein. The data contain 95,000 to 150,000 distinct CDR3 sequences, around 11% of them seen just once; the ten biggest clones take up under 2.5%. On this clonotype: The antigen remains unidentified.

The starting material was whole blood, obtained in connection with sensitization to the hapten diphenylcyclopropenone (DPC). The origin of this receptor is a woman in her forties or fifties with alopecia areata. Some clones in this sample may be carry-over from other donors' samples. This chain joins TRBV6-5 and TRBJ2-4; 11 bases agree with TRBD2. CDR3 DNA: TGTGCCAGCAGTTACCAGGGACTAGCGGAAAACATTCAGTACTTC. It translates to CASSYQGLAENIQYF.